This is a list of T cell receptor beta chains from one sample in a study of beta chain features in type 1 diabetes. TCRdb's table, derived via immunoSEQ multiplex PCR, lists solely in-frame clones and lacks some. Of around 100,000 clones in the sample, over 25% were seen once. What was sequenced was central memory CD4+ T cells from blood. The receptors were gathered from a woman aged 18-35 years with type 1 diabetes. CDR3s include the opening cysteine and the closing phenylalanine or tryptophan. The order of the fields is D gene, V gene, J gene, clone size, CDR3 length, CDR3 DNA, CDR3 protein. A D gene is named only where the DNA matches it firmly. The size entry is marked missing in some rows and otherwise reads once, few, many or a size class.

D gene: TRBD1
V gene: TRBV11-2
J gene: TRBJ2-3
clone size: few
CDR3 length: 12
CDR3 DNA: TGTGCCAGCAGTCCACAGGGGCACACGCAGTATTTT
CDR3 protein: CASSPQGHTQYF

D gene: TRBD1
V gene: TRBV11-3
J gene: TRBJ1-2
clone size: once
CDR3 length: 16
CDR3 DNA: TGTGCCAGCAGCTCAGGGGGGTCATCCTCTAACTATGGCTACACCTTC
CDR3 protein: CASSSGGSSSNYGYTF

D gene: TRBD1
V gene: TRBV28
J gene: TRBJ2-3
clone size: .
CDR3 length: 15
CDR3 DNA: TGTGCCAGCAGTAACGCGGGACAGGGGGCAGATACGCAGTATTTT
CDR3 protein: CASSNAGQGADTQYF

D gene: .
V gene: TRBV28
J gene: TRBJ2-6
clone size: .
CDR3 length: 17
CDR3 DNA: TGTGCCAGCAGTCCCTCGCTCGGAGACTCTGGGGCCAACGTCCTGACTTTC
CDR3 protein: CASSPSLGDSGANVLTF

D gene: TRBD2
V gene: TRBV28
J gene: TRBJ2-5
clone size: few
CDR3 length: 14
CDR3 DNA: TGTGCCAGCAGAGAAACTAGCGCTGAAGAGACCCAGTACTTC
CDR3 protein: CASRETSAEETQYF

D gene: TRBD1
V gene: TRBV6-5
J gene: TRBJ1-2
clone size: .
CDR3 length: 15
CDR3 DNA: TGTGCCAGCAGACCCTCGGACAGGGGGGACTATGGCTACACCTTC
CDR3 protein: CASRPSDRGDYGYTF

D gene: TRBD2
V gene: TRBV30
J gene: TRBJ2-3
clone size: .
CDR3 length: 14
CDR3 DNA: TGTGCCTGGAAGGTCGGGAGGGGGACAGATACGCAGTATTTT
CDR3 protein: CAWKVGRGTDTQYF

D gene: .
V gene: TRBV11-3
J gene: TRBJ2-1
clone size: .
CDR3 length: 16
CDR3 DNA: TGTGCCAGCAGCTTAGGGGGGCTTGTCGGCGTGGATGAGCAGTTCTTC
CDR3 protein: CASSLGGLVGVDEQFF

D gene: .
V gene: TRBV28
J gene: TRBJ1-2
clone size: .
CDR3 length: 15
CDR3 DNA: TGTGCCAGCAGTTTAGGACCAGGACAGTTCTATGGCTACACCTTC
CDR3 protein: CASSLGPGQFYGYTF

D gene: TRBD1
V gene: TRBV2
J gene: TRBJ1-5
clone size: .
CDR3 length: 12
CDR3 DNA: TGTGCCAGTACAGGGGGACATCAGCCCCAGCATTTT
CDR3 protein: CASTGGHQPQHF

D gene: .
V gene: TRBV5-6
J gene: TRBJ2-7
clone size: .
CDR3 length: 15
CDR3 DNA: TGTGCCAGCAGCTTGGGCCGACAGGTAACCTACGAGCAGTACTTC
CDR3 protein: CASSLGRQVTYEQYF

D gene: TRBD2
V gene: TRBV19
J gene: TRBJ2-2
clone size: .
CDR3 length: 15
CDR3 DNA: TGTGCCAGTAGACCCATAACTAGCGACACCGGGGAGCTGTTTTTT
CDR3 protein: CASRPITSDTGELFF

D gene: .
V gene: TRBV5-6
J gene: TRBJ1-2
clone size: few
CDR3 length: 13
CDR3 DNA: TGTGCCAGCACCCTGTACAGGGTCGGTGGCTACACCTTC
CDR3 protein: CASTLYRVGGYTF

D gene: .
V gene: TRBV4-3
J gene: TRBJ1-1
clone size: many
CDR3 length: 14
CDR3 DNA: TGCGCCAGCAGCCAAGATGTCATAAGGAGGGCAGCTTTCTTT
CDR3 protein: CASSQDVIRRAAFF

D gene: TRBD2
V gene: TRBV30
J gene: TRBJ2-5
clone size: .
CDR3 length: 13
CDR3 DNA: TGTGCCTGGAGTGGACTAGCGGGGGAGACCCAGTACTTC
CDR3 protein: CAWSGLAGETQYF

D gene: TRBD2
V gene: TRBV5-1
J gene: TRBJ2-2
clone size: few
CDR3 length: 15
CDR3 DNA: TGCGCCAGCAGCCCTAGCGGGAGTCGAACCGGGGAGCTGTTTTTT
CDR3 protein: CASSPSGSRTGELFF

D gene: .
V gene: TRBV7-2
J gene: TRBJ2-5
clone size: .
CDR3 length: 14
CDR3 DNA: TGTGCCAGCAGCTACGCCGGGAAACAAGAGACCCAGTACTTC
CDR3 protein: CASSYAGKQETQYF

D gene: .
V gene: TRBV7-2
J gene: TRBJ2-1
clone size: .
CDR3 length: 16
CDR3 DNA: TGTGCCAGCAGCTTCACTGGGGCGAGCTCCTACAATGAGCAGTTCTTC
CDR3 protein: CASSFTGASSYNEQFF

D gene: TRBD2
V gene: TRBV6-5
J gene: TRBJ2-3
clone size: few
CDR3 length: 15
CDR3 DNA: TGTGCCAGCAGTTACGGGTCTGGGGGGGCAGATACGCAGTATTTT
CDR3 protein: CASSYGSGGADTQYF

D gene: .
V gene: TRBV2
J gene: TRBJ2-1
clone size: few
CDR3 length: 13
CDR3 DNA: TGTGCCAGCAGTGACCGGCAGCGGGATGAGCAGTTCTTC
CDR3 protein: CASSDRQRDEQFF

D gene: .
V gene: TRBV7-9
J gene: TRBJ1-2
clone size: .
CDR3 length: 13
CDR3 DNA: TGTGCCAGCAGCTTCCCCGGAGGCTATGGCTACACCTTC
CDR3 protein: CASSFPGGYGYTF

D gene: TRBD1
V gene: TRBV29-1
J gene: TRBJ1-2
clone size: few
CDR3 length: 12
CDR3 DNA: TGCAGCGTACAGGGGGCCGAAAATGGCTACACCTTC
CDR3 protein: CSVQGAENGYTF

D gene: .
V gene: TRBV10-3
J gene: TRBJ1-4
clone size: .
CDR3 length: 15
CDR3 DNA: TGTGCCATCAGTGACACAGTTGCAACTAATGAAAAACTGTTTTTT
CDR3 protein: CAISDTVATNEKLFF

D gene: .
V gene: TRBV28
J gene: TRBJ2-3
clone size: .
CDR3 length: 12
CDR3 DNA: TGTGCCAGCAGGGCCTTGGCAGATACGCAGTATTTT
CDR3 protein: CASRALADTQYF

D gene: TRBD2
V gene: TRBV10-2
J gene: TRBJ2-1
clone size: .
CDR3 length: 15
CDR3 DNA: TGCGCCAGCAGTCCCGGGACTAGCGACCCATTATCGCAGTTCTTC
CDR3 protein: CASSPGTSDPLSQFF

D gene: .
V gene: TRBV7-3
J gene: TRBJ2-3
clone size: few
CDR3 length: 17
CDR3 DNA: TGTGCCAGCAGCCCCACAACTAGCACAGCTAGCACAGATACGCAGTATTTT
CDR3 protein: CASSPTTSTASTDTQYF

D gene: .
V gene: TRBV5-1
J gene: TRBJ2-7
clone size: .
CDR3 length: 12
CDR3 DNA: TGCGCCAGCAGCTTGGGAGGTTACGAGCAGTACTTC
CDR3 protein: CASSLGGYEQYF

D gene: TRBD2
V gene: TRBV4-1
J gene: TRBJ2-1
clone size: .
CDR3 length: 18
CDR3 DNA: TGCGCCAGCAGCCAAGAAGTGGCTAGCGGGACGTCCTACAATGAGCAGTTCTTC
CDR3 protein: CASSQEVASGTSYNEQFF

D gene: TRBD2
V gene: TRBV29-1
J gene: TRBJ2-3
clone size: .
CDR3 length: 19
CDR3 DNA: TGCAGCGTTGGGGGGGGAGGGCTAGCGGGAGCGAGTAGCACAGATACGCAGTATTTT
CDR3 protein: CSVGGGGLAGASSTDTQYF

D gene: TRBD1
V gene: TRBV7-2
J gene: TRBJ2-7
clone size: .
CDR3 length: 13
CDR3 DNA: TGTGCCAGCAGCTCGACGACAGGGTACGAGCAGTACTTC
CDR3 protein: CASSSTTGYEQYF

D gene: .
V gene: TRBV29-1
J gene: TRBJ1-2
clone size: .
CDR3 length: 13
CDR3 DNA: TGCAGCGTTGATAATAAGAGATCGGGTGGCTACACCTTC
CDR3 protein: CSVDNKRSGGYTF

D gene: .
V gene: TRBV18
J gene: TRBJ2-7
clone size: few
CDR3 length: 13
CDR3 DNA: TGTGCCAGCTCACCACGGGGGCAAGGAGAGCAGTACTTC
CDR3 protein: CASSPRGQGEQYF

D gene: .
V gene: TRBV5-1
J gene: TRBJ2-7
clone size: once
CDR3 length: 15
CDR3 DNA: TGCGCCAGCAGCTTGCCGAGGGCCTCTGAAGACGAGCAGTACTTC
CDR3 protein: CASSLPRASEDEQYF

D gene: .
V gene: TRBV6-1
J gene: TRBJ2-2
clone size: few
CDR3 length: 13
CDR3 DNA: TGTGCCAGCAGTGGACAGAAAAACGGGGAGCTGTTTTTT
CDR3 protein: CASSGQKNGELFF

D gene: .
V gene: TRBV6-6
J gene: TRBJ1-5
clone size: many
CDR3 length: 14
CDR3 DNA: TGTGCCAGCAGTTACGCGGGGTCTGGGCAGCCCCAGCATTTT
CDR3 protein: CASSYAGSGQPQHF